Listed below are T cell receptor beta chains from one sample, sequenced in a study of cytomegalovirus exposure and HLA in healthy donors. Some clones are missing from TCRdb's copy, which holds only in-frame ones; the method was immunoSEQ multiplex PCR. The sample carries roughly 170,000 clones, about 75% recorded once. Sequencing input: PBMCs. These receptors all stem from a female donor in good health and CMV-seronegative. Both conserved end residues are part of each CDR3. A D gene is named only where the DNA matches it firmly. Only part of the rows carry a size: once, few, many, or a class if the clone is expanded.

d_gene | j_gene | v_gene | abundance | CDR3aa | CDR3nt
TRBD1 | TRBJ1-5 | TRBV7-2 | . | CASSLQGALNQPQHF | TGTGCCAGCAGCTTACAGGGGGCTTTGAATCAGCCCCAGCATTTT
. | TRBJ1-2 | TRBV6-1 | once | CASTLRWGGDYGYTF | TGTGCCAGCACCCTAAGGTGGGGGGGAGACTATGGCTACACCTTC
. | TRBJ2-1 | TRBV5-1 | . | CASSLGQTYNEQFF | TGCGCCAGCAGCTTGGGACAGACCTACAATGAGCAGTTCTTC
TRBD2 | TRBJ2-3 | TRBV5-1 | . | CASSLVAGAGNTDTQYF | TGCGCCAGCAGCTTGGTAGCGGGGGCCGGAAACACAGATACGCAGTATTTT
TRBD1 | TRBJ2-7 | TRBV7-9 | . | CAILQGAGYEQYF | TGTGCCATCCTACAGGGGGCTGGCTACGAGCAGTACTTC
TRBD1 | TRBJ2-7 | TRBV19 | . | CASSLPGQGFYEQYF | TGTGCCAGTAGTCTACCCGGACAGGGTTTCTACGAGCAGTACTTC
. | TRBJ2-3 | TRBV11-2 | . | CASSLAPRGAYTQYF | TGTGCCAGCAGCTTAGCCCCCCGGGGGGCGTATACGCAGTATTTT
. | TRBJ1-2 | TRBV7-2 | once | CASSPGGDSYGYTF | TGTGCCAGCAGCCCCGGCGGGGATAGCTATGGCTACACCTTC
. | TRBJ2-2 | TRBV11-3 | few | CASSGGGVTGELFF | TGTGCCAGCAGCGGAGGGGGGGTGACCGGGGAGCTGTTTTTT
TRBD1 | TRBJ2-5 | TRBV7-3 | . | CASSQGAEGTQYF | TGTGCCAGCAGCCAGGGGGCTGAGGGGACCCAGTACTTC
. | TRBJ1-3 | TRBV5-1 | . | CASSLTYSGNTIYF | TGCGCCAGCAGCTTGACATACTCTGGAAACACCATATATTTT
. | TRBJ2-1 | TRBV7-3 | . | CASSGDRTNEQFF | TGTGCCAGCAGCGGAGACAGAACCAATGAGCAGTTCTTC
. | TRBJ1-5 | TRBV4-2 | few | CASSQASRGGRNQPQHF | TGTGCCAGCAGCCAAGCTAGTCGTGGAGGGCGAAATCAGCCCCAGCATTTT
. | TRBJ1-2 | TRBV7-2 | once | CASSLGRALGGYTF | TGTGCCAGCAGCCTAGGGAGGGCCTTGGGTGGCTACACCTTC
TRBD2 | TRBJ2-2 | TRBV7-7 | . | CASSRSGEGTGELFF | TGTGCTAGCAGCCGGAGCGGGGAGGGAACCGGGGAGCTGTTTTTT
. | TRBJ2-1 | TRBV11-2 | . | CASSHSRGSYNEQFF | TGTGCCAGCAGCCACTCAAGGGGGTCCTACAATGAGCAGTTCTTC
. | TRBJ1-1 | TRBV5-1 | . | CASSLRTRGVEAFF | TGCGCCAGCAGCCTAAGGACCCGGGGGGTTGAAGCTTTCTTT
TRBD1 | TRBJ1-4 | TRBV6-5 | . | CASSYSQGQAGEKLFF | TGTGCCAGCAGTTATTCACAGGGACAGGCGGGGGAAAAACTGTTTTTT
TRBD1 | TRBJ2-2 | TRBV19 | . | CASSIGTDTGELFF | TGTGCCAGTAGTATTGGGACAGACACCGGGGAGCTGTTTTTT
TRBD1 | TRBJ1-2 | TRBV5-4 | . | CASSRPRGRGFYGYTF | TGTGCCAGCAGCCGACCCCGCGGCAGGGGGTTTTATGGCTACACCTTC
. | TRBJ1-6 | TRBV2 | . | CASSEAQGYSPLHF | TGTGCCAGCAGTGAAGCACAGGGCTATTCACCCCTCCACTTT
TRBD1 | TRBJ1-2 | TRBV27 | . | CASSLSGDRGRRNGYTF | TGTGCCAGCAGTTTATCGGGGGACAGGGGGCGCAGAAATGGCTACACCTTC
TRBD2 | TRBJ2-5 | TRBV7-2 | . | CASSPGRTSGGAFGETQYF | TGTGCCAGCAGCCCCGGCCGGACTAGCGGGGGGGCCTTCGGAGAGACCCAGTACTTC
TRBD1 | TRBJ1-4 | TRBV4-2 | . | CASSQARQGGGEKLFF | TGTGCCAGCAGCCAGGCCCGACAGGGAGGAGGGGAAAAACTGTTTTTT